This TCR beta chain derives from a study of blood T cell repertoires in COVID-19. Study information: The cDNA or gDNA used as material had been derived from T cells, B-cell-depleted T cells, or PBMCs.

Per the original methods: For nucleated cells, counts were estimated from reference gene primer amplification. Sequenced by immunoSEQ multiplex PCR; TCRdb stores in-frame clones only, minus some. That table furnishes V, J and clone size, whereas the DNA furnished D and trimming. The data contain 85,000 to 100,000 clones, 86% of them seen just once; the ten biggest clones take up about 30%. Sequences were obtained from peripheral blood. The TCR comes from a man between 50 and 59 years old with active or convalescent COVID-19.

The DNA of the CDR3 is TGTGCCAGCAGTCCCGGGACAGGGGCAAGAGATACGCAGTATTTT. Translated, it gives CASSPGTGARDTQYF. V is TRBV28 and J is TRBJ2-3; TRBD1 matches at 10 bases. CDR1 and CDR2 (germline): MDHEN, SYDVKM. The trim removed 5 bases at V and 5 bases at J, leaving 7 bases unmatched. This CDR3 contains 15 residues.